The T cell receptor beta chain described here comes from a study of human T cells and chemical hapten exposure (dated by TCRdb to 2020 to 2023). About the full investigation: For sensitization, 2% DPC in acetone was applied to a 2 cm by 2 cm area of upper inner arm skin. Patch testing was done on the upper back using Finn chambers containing 0.01% DPC, and results were scored after 6 days according to International Contact Dermatitis Research Group standards. Libraries were pooled for sequencing, and variation in per-sample TCR yields was attributed mainly to small differences in library volumes within the pool. The study tracked peripheral blood TCR repertoire changes in vivo during primary and secondary sensitization to the hapten diphenylcyclopropenone (DPC) in alopecia patients. For TCR sequencing, blood came from some 31 alopecia patients at anywhere from one to four time points (pre-sensitization, 2, 6 and 24 weeks). Weekly therapeutic DPC doses were additionally applied to the scalp of patients throughout the roughly 23-week study period. Patient blood was sampled pre-sensitization (week 0) and at 2, 6 and about 24 weeks after DPC sensitization. Most of the patients in the cohort were female, and the cohort covered alopecia areata with under or over 50% scalp involvement, alopecia totalis and alopecia universalis. General conclusions and limits of the study: All patients had alopecia, a presumed autoimmune disease, so their immune response might differ from that of healthy individuals. DPC sensitization did not change how many TCRs were above 1 in 1000 frequency, and no evidence was found of alterations in global repertoire structure. Patch test score correlated positively with the number of PT1 expanded TCRs, reaching significance at thresholds 8, 16 and 32 but not at 4. Compared with pre-sensitization or healthy control sets, expanded TCRs formed significantly more large CDR3 similarity clusters, which is consistent with antigen-driven responses. Repeated subsampling changed both the strength of the expansion versus patch-test correlation and the threshold at which the correlation became significant.

The time point label of this sample denotes: patch test 1, 2 weeks after DPC sensitization. What the treatment or condition label conveys for this sample: therapeutic diphenylcyclopropenone sensitization with weekly scalp DPC. At each patch-test visit, blood was drawn before the patch test was applied. Patients were eligible if aged 18 to 70, diagnosed with alopecia and judged suitable for DPC therapy, and pregnant patients were excluded. Total RNA was extracted from unfractionated whole blood that had been collected in Tempus Blood RNA tubes. This clonotype was observed a handful of times. This clone's antigen is unknown. Base qualities are not at hand, and no much larger clone is one base apart. Including cysteine and phenylalanine, the CDR3 has 15 amino acids. The sequence is cut down to CDR3 DNA, 45 bases in frame from base 1. V ends up 5 bases short and J 1 base short, with an unmatched junction base count of 5. In the germline V gene, CDR1 corresponds to KGHSH and CDR2 to LQKENI.

Libraries were built with RACE. Sequencing was performed on a NextSeq 500. During library preparation, unique molecular identifiers were attached to individual cDNA molecules so that TCRs could be counted in a quantitative, reproducible way. Each blood RNA sample was used to sequence both TCR alpha and TCR beta chains. Per the source publication's procedure: Samples had a median of about 96,000 TCRs, with a range from about 23,224 to 690,600. V, J and CDR3 annotation of the TCR reads was performed with the Decombinator software suite. Every sample was subsampled to the same number of TCRs (28,000) for the PS versus PT1 abundance plots. Expanded TCRs were defined as absent before sensitization and observed at least eight times at the 2-week time point. TCRdb applied fastp at Q25 and MiXCR to the public reads, then kept only in-frame beta chains. Rows merge per CDR3 protein into single entries with the most common DNA and genes. It is TCRdb's table, rather than the study itself, that gives the V and J calls and clone size. The sample table holds some 190,000 distinct CDR3 sequences, of which about a fifth were seen once. Approximately 6.4% of the sample lies in the top ten.

The sequence links TRBV18 to TRBJ1-5; the central 7 bases match TRBD1. The sequencing here drew on whole blood, taken in connection with sensitization to the hapten diphenylcyclopropenone (DPC). The receptor's source is a woman aged 45-59 years with alopecia areata. Some clones in this sample may be carry-over from other donors' samples. The bases are TGTGCCAGCTCATCCCAGACAGGGAGCAATCAGCCCCAGCATTTT. It encodes CASSSQTGSNQPQHF.